This T cell receptor (beta chain) was documented in a study of shared clonotypes between healthy human individuals. Unsorted PBMC contributed roughly 320 ng DNA, 30,000 or so T cell genomes, to each replicate PCR. The method was immunoSEQ multiplex PCR; TCRdb's version includes in-frame clones alone and lacks a portion of them. Among a few hundred thousand clones listed, roughly 72% were seen once. Germline V gives CDR1 SGHDT, CDR2 YYEEEE. This CDR3 region has 16 residues. The V gene lost 6 bases and the J gene lost 2 bases, with 17 bases spanning the gap. The sequence was collected from a middle-aged woman in good health. Some clones in this sample may be carry-over from other donors' samples. Material for sequencing was PBMCs. The chain joins TRBV5-6 to TRBJ2-2; possibly TRBD2 for D (7 bases). CDR3 amino acids: CASTRGPITNTGELFF. CDR3 DNA sequence: TGTGCCAGCACGCGGGGGCCCATAACCAACACCGGGGAGCTGTTTTTT.